Listed below are T cell receptor beta chains from one sample, sequenced in a study of CD8 T cells in ankylosing spondylitis. One entry per CDR3 protein results from TCRdb running MiXCR on the 5' RACE reads. This table has 750,000 to 850,000 distinct CDR3 sequences, approximately 10% appearing once. Sample: blood, either unsorted or a sorted T cell fraction (not recorded which). The receptor set was obtained from a male donor with ankylosing spondylitis. CDR3s include the opening cysteine and the closing phenylalanine or tryptophan. The D gene is left open where the match is weak. Rows may omit the clone size; those that give it use once, few, many or a size class.

few	TRBV20-1	-	TRBJ2-7	CSASYGVYEQYF	TGCAGTGCTAGTTACGGAGTCTACGAGCAGTACTTC
-	TRBV19	-	TRBJ2-5	CASSIQGGTETQYF	TGTGCCAGTAGTATCCAGGGAGGCACAGAGACCCAGTACTTC
-	TRBV7-8	TRBD1	TRBJ2-3	CASSLGDRGNF	TGTGCCAGCAGCTTGGGGGACAGGGGGAATTTT
few	TRBV14	-	TRBJ2-1	CASSQYYREQFF	TGTGCCAGCAGCCAATACTACCGAGAGCAGTTCTTC
-	TRBV11-1	-	TRBJ1-3	CASSPTVGTRTWGNTIYF	TGTGCCAGCAGCCCTACTGTGGGCACTAGAACGTGGGGAAACACCATATATTTT
few	TRBV28	-	TRBJ2-7	CASTPSGFRSYEQYF	TGTGCCAGCACCCCCTCGGGCTTCCGCTCCTACGAGCAGTACTTC
many	TRBV7-2	-	TRBJ2-7	CASSFQQGDYEQYF	TGTGCCAGCAGCTTCCAACAGGGAGACTACGAGCAGTACTTC
-	TRBV20-1	TRBD2	TRBJ2-1	CSAAISSGIATYNEQFF	TGCAGTGCTGCCATAAGTAGCGGGATAGCGACCTACAATGAGCAGTTCTTC
few	TRBV5-1	-	TRBJ2-3	CASSSLWADTDTQYF	TGCGCCAGCAGCTCCCTCTGGGCCGACACAGATACGCAGTATTTT
few	TRBV20-1	-	TRBJ1-5	CSAQSGNQPQHF	TGCAGTGCTCAGTCGGGCAATCAGCCCCAGCATTTT
few	TRBV20-1	-	TRBJ1-1	CSATSPGGGNTEAFF	TGCAGTGCTACCTCACCTGGAGGAGGGAACACTGAAGCTTTCTTT
few	TRBV9	-	TRBJ1-1	CASSPGDIGAFF	TGTGCCAGCAGCCCCGGGGACATTGGGGCTTTCTTT
many	TRBV5-1	-	TRBJ1-2	CASSLDGGQGYTF	TGCGCCAGCAGCTTGGACGGGGGGCAGGGCTACACCTTC
few	TRBV20-1	-	TRBJ1-1	CSARGLFTEAFF	TGCAGTGCTAGAGGTCTGTTCACTGAAGCTTTCTTT
-	TRBV4-3	-	TRBJ2-3	CASSQDPPEGLASTDTQYF	TGCGCCAGCAGCCAAGATCCCCCCGAAGGGCTAGCGAGCACAGATACGCAGTATTTT